The entry that follows covers one T cell receptor (beta chain) sequence. PCR employed 60 Vbeta and 13 Jbeta primers. Using immunoSEQ multiplex PCR, the repertoire was profiled, and TCRdb retains in-frame clones only, with some absent. The table includes some 160,000 clones, 85% detected once. The data originate from a study of cytomegalovirus exposure and HLA in healthy donors. This clonotype originated in a man aged 30 to 45 in good health and CMV-seropositive. The sequenced material came from PBMCs.

This CDR3 is CASSTGTDINIQYF. The CDR3 DNA sequence: TGTGCCAGCAGTACCGGGACAGATATCAACATTCAGTACTTC. The rearrangement joins TRBV11-3 to TRBJ2-4; the match to TRBD1 covers 7 bases. This CDR3 spans 14 amino acids. J was trimmed by 7 bases and V by 6 bases; bases with no gene match: 9. The germline V gene encodes CDR1 SGHNT and CDR2 YENEEA.